This T cell receptor beta chain was captured in a study of tumor-infiltrating lymphocytes in localized non-small cell lung cancer. TCRdb's table, derived via immunoSEQ multiplex PCR, lists solely in-frame clones and lacks some. The repertoire holds approximately 14,000 clones, with approximately 71% as singletons. This TCR was sampled from a human donor with non-small cell lung cancer. What was sequenced was uninvolved lung tissue not adjacent to the tumor.

In DNA, the CDR3 is TGTGCCAGCAGCTTGAGACAAAGTCAGGGAAACACTGAAGCTTTCTTT. Translation: CASSLRQSQGNTEAFF. The V and J genes are TRBV5-4 and TRBJ1-1, with D perhaps TRBD1 (5 bases). The CDR3 loop spans 16 amino acids. From germline, CDR1 is SGHNT and CDR2 YYREEE (reference sequence). V lost 1 base and J 2 bases, leaving 15 bases between the germline ends.